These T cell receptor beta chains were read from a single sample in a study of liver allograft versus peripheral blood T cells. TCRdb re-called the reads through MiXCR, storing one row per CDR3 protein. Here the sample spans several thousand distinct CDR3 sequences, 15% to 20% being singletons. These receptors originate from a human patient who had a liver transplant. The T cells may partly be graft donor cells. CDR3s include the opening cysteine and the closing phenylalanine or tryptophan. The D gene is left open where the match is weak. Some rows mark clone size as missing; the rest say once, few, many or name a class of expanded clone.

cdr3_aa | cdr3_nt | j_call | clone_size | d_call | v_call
CASSLWGDRTVQPQHF | TGTGCCAGCAGTTTATGGGGGGACAGGACTGTGCAGCCCCAGCATTTT | TRBJ1-5 | many | TRBD1 | TRBV28
CASSISGAVSSYNEQFF | TGTGCCAGTAGTATAAGTGGGGCGGTTAGCTCCTACAATGAGCAGTTCTTC | TRBJ2-1 | few | - | TRBV19
CASSYEDRNSNEKLFF | TGTGCCAGCAGTTACGAGGACCGGAACTCGAATGAAAAACTGTTTTTT | TRBJ1-4 | medium-sized | - | TRBV6-2/TRBV6-3
CASSKPAEGGDYYEQYF | TGTGCCAGTAGTAAACCCGCAGAAGGGGGCGACTACTACGAGCAGTACTTC | TRBJ2-7 | - | TRBD1 | TRBV19
CATWDTNTGELFF | TGTGCTACCTGGGACACGAACACCGGGGAGCTGTTTTTT | TRBJ2-2 | few | - | TRBV19
CASSTYNEQFF | TGTGCCAGCAGTACTTACAATGAGCAGTTCTTC | TRBJ2-1 | many | - | TRBV27
CASRTGRGTEAFF | TGTGCCAGTAGGACAGGGAGGGGTACTGAAGCTTTCTTT | TRBJ1-1 | many | TRBD1 | TRBV19
CASSPDSRRYGYTF | TGTGCCAGCAGCCCAGACAGTCGGCGGTATGGCTACACCTTC | TRBJ1-2 | few | - | TRBV12-3/TRBV12-4
CASSLRRGLDNSPLHF | TGTGCCAGCAGCTTACGGAGGGGGCTAGATAATTCACCCCTCCACTTT | TRBJ1-6 | many | TRBD1 | TRBV7-9
CASSLGTNYGYTF | TGTGCCAGCAGTTTGGGGACTAACTATGGCTACACCTTC | TRBJ1-2 | many | - | TRBV27
CASSWTGENTEAFF | TGTGCCAGCTCCTGGACAGGCGAAAACACTGAAGCTTTCTTT | TRBJ1-1 | many | TRBD1 | TRBV27
CASSLAPGLAVNTGELFF | TGTGCCAGCAGCTTAGCCCCGGGACTAGCGGTGAACACCGGGGAGCTGTTTTTT | TRBJ2-2 | many | TRBD2 | TRBV7-9
CASRVTSGGGDTQYF | TGTGCCAGCAGGGTGACTAGTGGCGGGGGGGATACGCAGTATTTT | TRBJ2-3 | many | TRBD2 | TRBV6-1
CATRAGSGDYGYTF | TGTGCCACGCGCGCAGGGAGTGGGGACTATGGCTACACCTTC | TRBJ1-2 | few | - | TRBV5-4
CASSYYEAKNIQYF | TGTGCCAGTAGCTATTACGAAGCCAAAAACATTCAGTACTTC | TRBJ2-4 | - | - | TRBV19
CASSYLPPTSGSPWSSYF | TGTGCCAGCAGTTACCTGCCCCCGACTAGCGGGTCCCCTTGGAGTTCATACTTC | TRBJ2-7 | - | TRBD2 | TRBV6-6
CSAYGREQRGYTF | TGCAGTGCTTACGGCCGGGAACAAAGAGGCTACACCTTC | TRBJ1-2 | - | - | TRBV20-1
CASRPGARSEAFF | TGTGCCAGCAGGCCAGGGGCAAGGTCTGAAGCTTTCTTT | TRBJ1-1 | medium-sized | - | TRBV13
CASSLKGGASSYEQYF | TGTGCCAGCAGCTTAAAGGGCGGGGCTAGCTCCTACGAGCAGTACTTC | TRBJ2-7 | - | - | TRBV7-9
CASSGDRDRDAGELFF | TGTGCCAGCAGCGGAGACCGGGACAGGGACGCCGGGGAGCTGTTTTTT | TRBJ2-2 | many | TRBD1 | TRBV7-9
CATISNDGVQETQYF | TGTGCCACCATCTCAAACGATGGGGTCCAAGAGACCCAGTACTTC | TRBJ2-5 | - | - | TRBV24-1
CASGGLGYTF | TGTGCCAGTGGCGGCCTGGGCTACACCTTC | TRBJ1-2 | few | - | TRBV6-6
CASSASGEINTGELFF | TGTGCCAGTTCGGCTAGCGGGGAGATAAACACCGGGGAGCTGTTTTTT | TRBJ2-2 | - | TRBD2 | TRBV19
CASSSDGLNQPQHF | TGTGCCAGCAGCTCGGACGGACTCAATCAGCCCCAGCATTTT | TRBJ1-5 | - | - | TRBV7-9
CASSPLGDRSSYNEQFF | TGCGCCAGCAGCCCGCTGGGCGACAGAAGCTCCTACAATGAGCAGTTCTTC | TRBJ2-1 | - | - | TRBV5-1
CASSFRQNTGELFF | TGTGCCAGCAGCTTTCGGCAGAACACCGGGGAGCTGTTTTTT | TRBJ2-2 | few | - | TRBV7-9
CASSSRTSMAQYF | TGTGCCAGCAGCTCACGGACTAGCATGGCGCAGTATTTT | TRBJ2-3 | - | TRBD2 | TRBV7-2